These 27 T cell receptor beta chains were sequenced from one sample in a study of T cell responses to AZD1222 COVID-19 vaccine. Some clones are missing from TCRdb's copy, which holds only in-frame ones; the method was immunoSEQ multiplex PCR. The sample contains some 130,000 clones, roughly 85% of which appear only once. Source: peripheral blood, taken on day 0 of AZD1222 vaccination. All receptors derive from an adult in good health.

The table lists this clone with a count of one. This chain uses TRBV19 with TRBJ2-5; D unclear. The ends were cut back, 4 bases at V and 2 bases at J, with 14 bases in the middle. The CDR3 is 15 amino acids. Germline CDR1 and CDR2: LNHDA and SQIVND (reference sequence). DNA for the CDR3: TGTGCCAGTAGTAACCCCGGGTATGCTCAAGAGACCCAGTACTTC. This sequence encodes CASSNPGYAQETQYF.

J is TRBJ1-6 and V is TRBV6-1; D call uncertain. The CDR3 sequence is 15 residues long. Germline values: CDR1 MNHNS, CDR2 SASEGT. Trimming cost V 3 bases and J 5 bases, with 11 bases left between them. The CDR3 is CASSEFGRNNSPLHF. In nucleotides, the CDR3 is TGTGCCAGCAGTGAGTTCGGACGTAATAATTCACCCCTCCACTTT.

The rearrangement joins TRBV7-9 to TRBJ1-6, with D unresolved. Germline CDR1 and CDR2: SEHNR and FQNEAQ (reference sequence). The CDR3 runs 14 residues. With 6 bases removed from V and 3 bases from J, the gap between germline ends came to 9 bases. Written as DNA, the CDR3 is TGTGCCAGCAGTGAAGGACTCTATAATTCACCCCTCCACTTT. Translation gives CASSEGLYNSPLHF.

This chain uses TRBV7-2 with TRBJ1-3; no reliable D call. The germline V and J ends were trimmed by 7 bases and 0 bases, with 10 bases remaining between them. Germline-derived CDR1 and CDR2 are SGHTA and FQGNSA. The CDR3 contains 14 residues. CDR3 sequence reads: CASTKRASGNTIYF. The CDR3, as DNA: TGTGCCAGCACTAAACGAGCCTCTGGAAACACCATATATTTT. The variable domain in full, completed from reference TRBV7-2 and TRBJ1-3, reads GAGVSQSPSNKVTEKGKDVELRCDPISGHTALYWYRQSLGQGLEFLIYFQGNSAPDKSGLPSDRFSAERTGGSVSTLTIQRTQQEDSAVYLCASTKRASGNTIYFGEGSWLTVV.

The CDR3 protein is CASSHDSQNEKLFF. CDR3 coding DNA: TGTGCCAGCAGCCACGACAGCCAAAATGAAAAACTGTTTTTT. This chain connects TRBV3-1 (or the pseudogene TRBV3-2) to TRBJ1-4, with D possibly being TRBD1 (5 bases). The CDR3 contains 14 residues. Between the trimmed V and J ends, which lost 3 bases and 5 bases, there was a span of 10 bases. CDR1 is LGHDT, CDR2 YNNKEL, per germline (reference sequence).

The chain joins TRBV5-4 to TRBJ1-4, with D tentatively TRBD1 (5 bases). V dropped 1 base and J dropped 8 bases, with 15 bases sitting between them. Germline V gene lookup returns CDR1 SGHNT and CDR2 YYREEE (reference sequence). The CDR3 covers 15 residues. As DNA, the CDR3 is TGTGCCAGCAGCTTGAGTGGCAGGGAGGGAGAAAAACTGTTTTTT. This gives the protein CASSLSGREGEKLFF. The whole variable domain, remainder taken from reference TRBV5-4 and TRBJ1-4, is ETGVTQSPTHLIKTRGQQVTLRCSSQSGHNTVSWYQQALGQGPQFIFQYYREEENGRGNFPPRFSGLQFPNYSSELNVNALELDDSALYLCASSLSGREGEKLFFGSGTQLSVL.

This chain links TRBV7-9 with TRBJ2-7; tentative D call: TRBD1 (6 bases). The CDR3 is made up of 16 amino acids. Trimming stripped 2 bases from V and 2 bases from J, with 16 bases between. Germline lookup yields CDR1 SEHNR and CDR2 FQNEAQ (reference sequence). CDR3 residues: CASSLLGGPNPYEQYF. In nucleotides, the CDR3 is TGTGCCAGCAGCTTACTTGGGGGCCCCAACCCCTACGAGCAGTACTTC.

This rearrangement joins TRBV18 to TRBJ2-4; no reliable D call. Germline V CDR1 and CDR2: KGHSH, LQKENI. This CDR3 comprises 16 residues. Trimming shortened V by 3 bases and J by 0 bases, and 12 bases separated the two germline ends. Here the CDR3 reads CASSPPTPGAKNIQYF. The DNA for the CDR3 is TGTGCCAGCTCACCGCCGACCCCGGGAGCCAAAAACATTCAGTACTTC.

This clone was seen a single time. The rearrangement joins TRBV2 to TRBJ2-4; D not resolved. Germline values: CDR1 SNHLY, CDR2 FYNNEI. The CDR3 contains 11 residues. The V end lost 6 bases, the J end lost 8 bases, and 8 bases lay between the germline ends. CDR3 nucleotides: TGTGCCAGCAGCCAGGAAGACATTCAGTACTTC. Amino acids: CASSQEDIQYF. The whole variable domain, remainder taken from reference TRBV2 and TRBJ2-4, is EPEVTQTPSHQVTQMGQEVILRCVPISNHLYFYWYRQILGQKVEFLVSFYNNEISEKSEIFDDQFSVERPDGSNFTLKIRSTKLEDSAMYFCASSQEDIQYFGAGTRLSVL.

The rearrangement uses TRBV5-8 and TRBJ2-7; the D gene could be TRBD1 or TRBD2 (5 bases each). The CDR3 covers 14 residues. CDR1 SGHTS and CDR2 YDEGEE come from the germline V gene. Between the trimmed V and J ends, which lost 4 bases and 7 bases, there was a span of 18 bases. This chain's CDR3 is CASSLTGARREQYF. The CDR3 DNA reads TGTGCCAGCAGCCTAACCGGGGCCCGACGGGAGCAGTACTTC.

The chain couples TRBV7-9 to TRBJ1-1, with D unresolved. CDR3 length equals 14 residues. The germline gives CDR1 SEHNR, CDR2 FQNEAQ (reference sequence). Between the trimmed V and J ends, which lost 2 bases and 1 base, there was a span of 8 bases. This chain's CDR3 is CASSLMGRNTEAFF. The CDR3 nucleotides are TGTGCCAGCAGCTTAATGGGAAGGAACACTGAAGCTTTCTTT.

This CDR3 reads CASSSPRERYNEQFF. The CDR3 DNA is TGTGCCAGCAGCTCCCCGAGAGAGCGTTACAATGAGCAGTTCTTC. The gene calls are TRBV7-9 and TRBJ2-1; D remains unclear. This CDR3 is 15 amino acids long. Between the trimmed V and J ends, which lost 4 bases and 4 bases, there was a span of 14 bases. Germline V gives CDR1 SEHNR, CDR2 FQNEAQ (reference sequence). Using reference TRBV7-9 and TRBJ2-1 for the parts outside the CDR3, the full variable domain is DTGVSQNPRHKITKRGQNVTFRCDPISEHNRLYWYRQTLGQGPEFLTYFQNEAQLEKSRLLSDRFSAERPKGSFSTLEIQRTEQGDSAMYLCASSSPRERYNEQFFGPGTRLTVL.

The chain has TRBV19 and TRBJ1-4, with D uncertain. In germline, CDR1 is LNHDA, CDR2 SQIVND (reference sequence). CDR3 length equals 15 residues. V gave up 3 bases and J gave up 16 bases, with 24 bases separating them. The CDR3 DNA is TGTGCCAGTAGTATCCCCACAACACGGACTGAGAGACCGTTTTTT. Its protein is CASSIPTTRTERPFF.

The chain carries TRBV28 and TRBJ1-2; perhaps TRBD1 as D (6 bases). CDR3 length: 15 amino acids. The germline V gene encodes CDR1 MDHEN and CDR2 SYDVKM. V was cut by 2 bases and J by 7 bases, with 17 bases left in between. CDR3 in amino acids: CASSLSQGQQPGYTF. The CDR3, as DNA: TGTGCCAGCAGTTTAAGTCAGGGGCAGCAGCCTGGCTACACCTTC.

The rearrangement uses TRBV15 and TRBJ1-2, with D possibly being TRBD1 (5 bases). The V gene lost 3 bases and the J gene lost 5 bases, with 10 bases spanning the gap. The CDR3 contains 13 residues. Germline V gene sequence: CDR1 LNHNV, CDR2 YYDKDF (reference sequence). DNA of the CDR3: TGTGCCACCAGCAGGTCTGGGGCTTATGGCTACACCTTC. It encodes CATSRSGAYGYTF.

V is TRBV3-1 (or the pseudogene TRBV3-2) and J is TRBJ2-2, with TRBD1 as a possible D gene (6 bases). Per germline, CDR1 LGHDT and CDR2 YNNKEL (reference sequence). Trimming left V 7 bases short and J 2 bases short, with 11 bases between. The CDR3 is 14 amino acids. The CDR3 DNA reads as TGTGCCAGCAAACAGGGAAGAAACACCGGGGAGCTGTTTTTT. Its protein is CASKQGRNTGELFF.

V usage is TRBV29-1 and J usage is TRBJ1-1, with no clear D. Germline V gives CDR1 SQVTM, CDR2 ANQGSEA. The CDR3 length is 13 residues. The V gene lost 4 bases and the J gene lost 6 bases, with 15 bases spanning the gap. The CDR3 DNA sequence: TGCAGCGTTGTTAGCCAAGGGTTGCCTGAAGCTTTCTTT. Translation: CSVVSQGLPEAFF.

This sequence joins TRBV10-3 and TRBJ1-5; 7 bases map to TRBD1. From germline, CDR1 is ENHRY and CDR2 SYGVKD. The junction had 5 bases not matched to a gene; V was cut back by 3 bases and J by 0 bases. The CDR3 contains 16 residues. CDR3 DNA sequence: TGTGCCATCAGTGACCGGACAGGCGATAGCAATCAGCCCCAGCATTTT. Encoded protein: CAISDRTGDSNQPQHF.

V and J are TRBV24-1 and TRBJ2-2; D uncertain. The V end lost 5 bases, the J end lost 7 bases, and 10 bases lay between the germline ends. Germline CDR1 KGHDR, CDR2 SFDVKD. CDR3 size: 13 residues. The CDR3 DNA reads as TGTGCCACCAGTGGATGGGCGGACGGGGAGCTGTTTTTT. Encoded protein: CATSGWADGELFF.

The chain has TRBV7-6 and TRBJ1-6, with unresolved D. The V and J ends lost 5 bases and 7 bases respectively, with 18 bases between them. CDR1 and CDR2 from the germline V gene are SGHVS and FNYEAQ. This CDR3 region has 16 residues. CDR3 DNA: TGTGCCAGCAGCGCATTTTCGAGTGCTCTCAATTCACCCCTCCACTTT. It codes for CASSAFSSALNSPLHF.

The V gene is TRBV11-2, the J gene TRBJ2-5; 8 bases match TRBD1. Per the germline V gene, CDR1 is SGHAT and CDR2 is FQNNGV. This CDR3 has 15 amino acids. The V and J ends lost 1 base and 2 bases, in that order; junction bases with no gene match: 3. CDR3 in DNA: TGTGCCAGCAGCTTAGCCAGGGGGCGGCAAGAGACCCAGTACTTC. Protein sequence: CASSLARGRQETQYF. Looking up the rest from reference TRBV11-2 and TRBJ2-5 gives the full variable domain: EAGVAQSPRYKIIEKRQSVAFWCNPISGHATLYWYQQILGQGPKLLIQFQNNGVVDDSQLPKDRFSAERLKGVDSTLKIQPAKLEDSAVYLCASSLARGRQETQYFGPGTRLLVL.

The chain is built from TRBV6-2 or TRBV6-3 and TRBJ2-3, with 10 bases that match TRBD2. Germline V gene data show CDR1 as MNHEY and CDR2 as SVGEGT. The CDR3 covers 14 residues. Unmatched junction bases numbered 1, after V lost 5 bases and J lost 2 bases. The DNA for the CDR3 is TGTGCCAGCAGTAGCGGGGGGGCCACAGATACGCAGTATTTT. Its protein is CASSSGGATDTQYF.

The chain's CDR3 is CASSRGGADEKLFF. In DNA, the CDR3 is TGTGCCAGCAGTAGGGGGGGGGCAGATGAAAAACTGTTTTTT. The chain has TRBV28 and TRBJ1-4; TRBD1 might be the D (6 bases). Germline CDR1 reads MDHEN; CDR2 reads SYDVKM. The V end was cut by 5 bases, the J end by 6 bases, with 13 bases between. The CDR3 sequence is 14 residues long.

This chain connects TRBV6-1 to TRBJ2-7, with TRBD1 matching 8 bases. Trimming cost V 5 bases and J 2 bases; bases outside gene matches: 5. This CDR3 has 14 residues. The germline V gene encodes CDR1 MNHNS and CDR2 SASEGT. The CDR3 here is CASSFGQGPYEQYF. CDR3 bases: TGTGCCAGCAGTTTTGGACAGGGTCCCTACGAGCAGTACTTC.

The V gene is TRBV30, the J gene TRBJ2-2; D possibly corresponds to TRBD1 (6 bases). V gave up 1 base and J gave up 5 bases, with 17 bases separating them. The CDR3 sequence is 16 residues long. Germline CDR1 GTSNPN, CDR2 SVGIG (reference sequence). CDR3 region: CAWSADRTFETGELFF. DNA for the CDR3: TGTGCCTGGAGTGCAGACAGGACGTTTGAAACCGGGGAGCTGTTTTTT.

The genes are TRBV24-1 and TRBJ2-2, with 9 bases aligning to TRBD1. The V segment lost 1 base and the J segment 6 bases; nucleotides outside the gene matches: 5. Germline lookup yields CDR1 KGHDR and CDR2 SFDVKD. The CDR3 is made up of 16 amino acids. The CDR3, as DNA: TGTGCCACCAGTGATTTCACCGGGACAGGGTCCGGGGAGCTGTTTTTT. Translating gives CATSDFTGTGSGELFF.

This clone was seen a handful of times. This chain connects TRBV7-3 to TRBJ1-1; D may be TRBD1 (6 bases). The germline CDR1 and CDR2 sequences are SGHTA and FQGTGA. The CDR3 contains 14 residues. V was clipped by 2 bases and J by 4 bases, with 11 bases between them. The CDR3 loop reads CASSLGRGGTEAFF. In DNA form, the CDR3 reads TGTGCCAGCAGCTTAGGCAGGGGAGGCACTGAAGCTTTCTTT.